The rows below give T cell receptor beta chains drawn from one sample of a study of cytomegalovirus exposure and HLA in healthy donors. Here immunoSEQ multiplex PCR was the method, and the copy in TCRdb shows in-frame clones only, minus some. The table has more than 85,000 clones, around 84% seen once. Sequencing was carried out using PBMCs. The source is a woman younger than 45 in good health and CMV-seronegative. The CDR3 runs from the conserved cysteine through the conserved F or W. The order of the fields is D gene, clone size, V gene, J gene, CDR3 DNA, CDR3 protein. D genes are given only for firm matches. Some rows mark clone size as missing; the rest say once, few, many or name a class of expanded clone.

-	once	TRBV27	TRBJ1-5	TGTGCCAGCTCTACGGGAATTAGCAATCAGCCCCAGCATTTT	CASSTGISNQPQHF
-	-	TRBV7-9	TRBJ1-1	TGTGCCAGCAGCCCTCTGGGTTCGGGAATGAACACTGAAGCTTTCTTT	CASSPLGSGMNTEAFF
-	-	TRBV2	TRBJ1-1	TGTGCCAGCAGTATTACCGGGGGAAAAGCTTTCTTT	CASSITGGKAFF
TRBD2	-	TRBV13	TRBJ2-5	TGTGCCAGCAGCAATAGCGGGGACCCCGAGACCCAGTACTTC	CASSNSGDPETQYF
TRBD2	once	TRBV6-5	TRBJ2-1	TGTGCCAGCAGTCCCGGGGGGGGTCCCTCGGGAGAGCAGTTCTTC	CASSPGGGPSGEQFF
TRBD2	once	TRBV11-2	TRBJ2-7	TGTGCCAGCAGCTATAGCGGGATTCACTCTACGGAGCAGTACTTC	CASSYSGIHSTEQYF
-	-	TRBV5-1	TRBJ2-3	TGCGCCAGCAGCTTGTGGTTTTCGGGGAGCACAGATACGCAGTATTTT	CASSLWFSGSTDTQYF
TRBD1	-	TRBV30	TRBJ2-5	TGTGCCTACTATACAGGGGGCGCGGAGACCCAGTACTTC	CAYYTGGAETQYF
-	-	TRBV19	TRBJ1-1	TGTGCCAGTAGTCTGAGGCGTCAGGCTTTCTTT	CASSLRRQAFF
TRBD1	-	TRBV30	TRBJ1-5	TGTGCCTGGAGTGTGGGGACAGGAGTACTCCCCCAGCATTTT	CAWSVGTGVLPQHF
-	few	TRBV4-1	TRBJ1-1	TGCGCCAGCAGCCAAGATCTGGCCAGGAACACTGAAGCTTTCTTT	CASSQDLARNTEAFF
TRBD1	once	TRBV15	TRBJ1-5	TGTGCCACCAGCAGAGGGGACAGGAGCAATCAGCCCCAGCATTTT	CATSRGDRSNQPQHF
-	-	TRBV4-3	TRBJ1-2	TGCGCCAGCAGCCAAGAGTCAGGCCCACCGGTCTATGGCTACACCTTC	CASSQESGPPVYGYTF
-	-	TRBV6-5	TRBJ1-1	TGTGCCAGCAGTTACTCGCGGCAGCAGAACACTGAAGCTTTCTTT	CASSYSRQQNTEAFF
TRBD2	-	TRBV27	TRBJ2-7	TGTGCCAGCAGTGCCCTCGGGACTAACTACGAGCAGTACTTC	CASSALGTNYEQYF
-	-	TRBV4-3	TRBJ2-1	TGCGCCAGCAGCCAAGATCGGTCGGGGGTACTCAATGAGCAGTTCTTC	CASSQDRSGVLNEQFF
-	-	TRBV6-4	TRBJ1-2	TGTGCCAGCAGTGATCGCCAGACATCGGGCTACACCTTC	CASSDRQTSGYTF
-	once	TRBV7-2	TRBJ1-2	TGTGCCAGCAGCTTAGCTTCAGGTGTCTATGGCTACACCTTC	CASSLASGVYGYTF
-	-	TRBV28	TRBJ2-7	TGTGCCAGCAGTCTCCCCCGGGCCGGGGGTTCCTACGAGCAGTACTTC	CASSLPRAGGSYEQYF
TRBD1	-	TRBV18	TRBJ2-5	TGTGCCAGCTTCAATGGACAGGAAGAGACCCAGTACTTC	CASFNGQEETQYF
TRBD2	-	TRBV28	TRBJ2-7	TGTGCCAGCGGGGCGGGAGGTGTTAATTACGAGCAGTACTTC	CASGAGGVNYEQYF
TRBD2	once	TRBV30	TRBJ2-1	TGTGCCGGAGGGTCCGGGACTAGCGGTGAGCAGTTCTTC	CAGGSGTSGEQFF
-	-	TRBV21-1	TRBJ2-3	TGTGCCAGCAGCAAAGGTACAGGGGCAGGGAGAGATACGCAGTATTTT	CASSKGTGAGRDTQYF
-	-	TRBV7-9	TRBJ1-4	TGTGCCAGCAGCTTAGTTGTCAGGGGAGAAGAAAAACTGTTTTTT	CASSLVVRGEEKLFF
TRBD1	-	TRBV2	TRBJ2-7	TGTGCCAGCAGGGTTAGGACAGGGGAAACCTACGAGCAGTACTTC	CASRVRTGETYEQYF
TRBD2	-	TRBV7-2	TRBJ2-7	TGTGCCAGCAGCTTCGTCTCTAGCGGGAGGACCTCCTACGAGCAGTACTTC	CASSFVSSGRTSYEQYF
-	-	TRBV9	TRBJ2-6	TGTGCCAGCAGCGTAGGCGGCGAAGGGGCCAACGTCCTGACTTTC	CASSVGGEGANVLTF
TRBD2	-	TRBV13	TRBJ2-7	TGTGCCAGCAGCCCAAGGGCTAGCGGGAGGGTGCAGTACTTC	CASSPRASGRVQYF
TRBD1	once	TRBV30	TRBJ2-7	TGTGCCTGGGAGGGAGCCGGGACAGGGGTCTACGAGCAGTACTTC	CAWEGAGTGVYEQYF
TRBD2	-	TRBV9	TRBJ2-5	TGTGCCAGCAGTGACTCGGCTCTAGCGGGAAGAGGAGAGACCCAGTACTTC	CASSDSALAGRGETQYF
TRBD2	-	TRBV5-4	TRBJ2-2	TGTGCCAGCAGCTCCCGGACTAGCGGGGGCCCGGGCACCGGGGAGCTGTTTTTT	CASSSRTSGGPGTGELFF
TRBD1	-	TRBV5-1	TRBJ2-3	TGCGCCAGCAGCCGAGAGGACAGGGGCACAGATACGCAGTATTTT	CASSREDRGTDTQYF
-	-	TRBV19	TRBJ2-1	TGTGCCAGTAGCGGGGATAAGGGTTACAATGAGCAGTTCTTC	CASSGDKGYNEQFF
-	few	TRBV30	TRBJ2-2	TGTGCCTGGAGTCCCGGCGGGGGCCGGGTATCCGGGGAGCTGTTTTTT	CAWSPGGGRVSGELFF
-	-	TRBV11-2	TRBJ1-5	TGTGCCAGCAGCTTGGAGGCCGGCGGCAATCAGCCCCAGCATTTT	CASSLEAGGNQPQHF
-	-	TRBV6-5	TRBJ2-7	TGTGCCACCTCCAGCGGGCCCTACGAGCAGTACTTC	CATSSGPYEQYF
TRBD1	-	TRBV6-1	TRBJ1-5	TGTGCCAGTAGAGGGACAGGGTTGTTTCAGCCCCAGCATTTT	CASRGTGLFQPQHF
TRBD1	-	TRBV9	TRBJ1-4	TGTGCCAGCAGCGTAGGGGACAGATCGAATGAAAAACTGTTTTTT	CASSVGDRSNEKLFF
-	few	TRBV4-1	TRBJ1-4	TGCGCCAGCAGCCAGGGAGGAGAAAAACTGTTTTTT	CASSQGGEKLFF
-	-	TRBV30	TRBJ2-6	TGTGCCTGGGGAGGGGGCTTTAAGGGGGCCAACGTCCTGACTTTC	CAWGGGFKGANVLTF
-	-	TRBV12-5	TRBJ2-1	TGTGCTAGTGGTTTGGGAGAGAGAGAGCGGTTCTTC	CASGLGERERFF
TRBD1	once	TRBV7-9	TRBJ1-5	TGTGCCAGCAGCCTCGGGACAGGGACGTCTAGCAATCAGCCCCAGCATTTT	CASSLGTGTSSNQPQHF
TRBD2	-	TRBV4-2	TRBJ2-5	TGTGCCAGCAGCCAAGGGACTAGCCAAGAGACCCAGTACTTC	CASSQGTSQETQYF
-	-	TRBV6-6	TRBJ1-2	TGTGCCAGCAACGAGGGAGTCTATGGCTACACCTTC	CASNEGVYGYTF
-	few	TRBV19	TRBJ2-6	TGTGCCAGTAGTATCGGGACTTCTGGGGCCAACGTCCTGACTTTC	CASSIGTSGANVLTF
-	few	TRBV29-1	TRBJ2-2	TGCAGCGTTGAACAGGAAAACACCGGGGAGCTGTTTTTT	CSVEQENTGELFF
TRBD1	-	TRBV15	TRBJ2-5	TGTGCCACCAGCAGAGGTCGTCAGGGGGTGGCCCAGTACTTC	CATSRGRQGVAQYF
-	-	TRBV28	TRBJ2-4	TGTGCCAGCAGTTTAAGCCCAGCCAAAAACATTCAGTACTTC	CASSLSPAKNIQYF
-	-	TRBV29-1	TRBJ1-2	TGCAGCGTTGTCGGAGCTGCGCGGAGTGGCTACACCTTC	CSVVGAARSGYTF
-	once	TRBV11-1	TRBJ2-1	TGTGCCAGCAGCTCCTTCCGACACCGACGGCAGTTCTTC	CASSSFRHRRQFF
TRBD1	-	TRBV27	TRBJ1-5	TGTGCCAGCAGACAGGGGGCCGGTCAGCCCCAGCATTTT	CASRQGAGQPQHF
TRBD1	-	TRBV11-2	TRBJ1-2	TGTGCCAGCAGCGCCGGGACAGGAGGATATTATGGCTACACCTTC	CASSAGTGGYYGYTF
-	few	TRBV6-5	TRBJ1-2	TGTGCCAGCAGTTACTCGGATCTGACGAGGACAGACGGCTACACCTTC	CASSYSDLTRTDGYTF
-	-	TRBV6-5	TRBJ2-7	TGTGCCAGCAGCCAGGGATATGACGAGCAGTACTTC	CASSQGYDEQYF
-	once	TRBV14	TRBJ1-1	TGTGCCAGCAGCCCGCGGGGTGTGGGCACTGAAGCTTTCTTT	CASSPRGVGTEAFF
TRBD1	-	TRBV28	TRBJ2-7	TGTGCCAGCAGGACCGGGACAGACTACGAGCAGTACTTC	CASRTGTDYEQYF
TRBD2	-	TRBV30	TRBJ2-2	TGTGCCTGGAGTCGACTAGCGGGAGGTTCCGGGGAGCTGTTTTTT	CAWSRLAGGSGELFF
-	-	TRBV5-4	TRBJ2-1	TGTGCCAGCAGGTTTGACTTCCCGAGTAACAATGAGCAGTTCTTC	CASRFDFPSNNEQFF
TRBD1	few	TRBV20-1	TRBJ1-1	TGCAGCAATAACAGGGGGACTGAAGCTTTCTTT	CSNNRGTEAFF